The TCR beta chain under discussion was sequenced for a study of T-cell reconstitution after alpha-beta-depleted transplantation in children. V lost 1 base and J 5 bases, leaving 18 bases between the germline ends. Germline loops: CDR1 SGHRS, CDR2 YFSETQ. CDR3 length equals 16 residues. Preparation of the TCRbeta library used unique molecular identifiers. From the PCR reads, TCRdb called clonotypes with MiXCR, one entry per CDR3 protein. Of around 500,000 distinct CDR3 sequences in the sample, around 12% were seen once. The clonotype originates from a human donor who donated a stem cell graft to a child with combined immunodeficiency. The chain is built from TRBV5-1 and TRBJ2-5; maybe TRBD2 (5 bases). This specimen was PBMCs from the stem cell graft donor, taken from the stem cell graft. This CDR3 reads CASSLNAGDGGETQYF. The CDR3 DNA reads TGCGCCAGCAGCTTGAATGCGGGCGACGGCGGGGAGACCCAGTACTTC.